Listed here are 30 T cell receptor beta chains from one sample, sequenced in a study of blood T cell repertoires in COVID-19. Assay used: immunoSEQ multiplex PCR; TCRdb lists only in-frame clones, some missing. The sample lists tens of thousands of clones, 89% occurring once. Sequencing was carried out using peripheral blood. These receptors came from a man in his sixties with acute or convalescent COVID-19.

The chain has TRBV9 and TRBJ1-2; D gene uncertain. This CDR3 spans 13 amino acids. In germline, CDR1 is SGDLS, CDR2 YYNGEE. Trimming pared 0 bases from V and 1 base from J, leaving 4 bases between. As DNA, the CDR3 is TGTGCCAGCAGCGTAGACAGTAACTATGGCTACACCTTC. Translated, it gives CASSVDSNYGYTF.

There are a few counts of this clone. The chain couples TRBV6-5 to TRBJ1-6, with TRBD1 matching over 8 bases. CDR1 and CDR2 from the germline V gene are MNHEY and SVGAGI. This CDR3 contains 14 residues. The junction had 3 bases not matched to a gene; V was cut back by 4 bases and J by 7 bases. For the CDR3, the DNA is TGTGCCAGCAGTTCAGGGGGCTGGAATTCACCCCTCCACTTT. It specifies CASSSGGWNSPLHF.

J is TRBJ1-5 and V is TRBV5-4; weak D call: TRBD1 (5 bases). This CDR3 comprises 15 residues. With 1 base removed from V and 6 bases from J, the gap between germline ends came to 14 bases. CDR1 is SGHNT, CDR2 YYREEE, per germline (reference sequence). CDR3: CASSLSRRGSQPQHF. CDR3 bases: TGTGCCAGCAGCTTGAGTAGAAGGGGTAGTCAGCCCCAGCATTTT.

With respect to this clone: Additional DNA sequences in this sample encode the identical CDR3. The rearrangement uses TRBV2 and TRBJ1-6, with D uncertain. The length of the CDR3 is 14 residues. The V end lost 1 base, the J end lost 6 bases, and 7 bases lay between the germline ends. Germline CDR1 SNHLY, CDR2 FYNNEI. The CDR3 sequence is CASSEGRVNSPLHF. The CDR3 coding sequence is TGTGCCAGCAGTGAAGGGAGGGTTAATTCACCCCTCCACTTT.

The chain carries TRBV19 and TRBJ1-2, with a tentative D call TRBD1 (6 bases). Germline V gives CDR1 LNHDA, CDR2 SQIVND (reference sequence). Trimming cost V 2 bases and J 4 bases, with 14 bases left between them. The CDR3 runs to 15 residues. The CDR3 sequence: CASSISAGEGYGYTF. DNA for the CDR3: TGTGCCAGTAGTATATCGGCAGGGGAGGGCTATGGCTACACCTTC.

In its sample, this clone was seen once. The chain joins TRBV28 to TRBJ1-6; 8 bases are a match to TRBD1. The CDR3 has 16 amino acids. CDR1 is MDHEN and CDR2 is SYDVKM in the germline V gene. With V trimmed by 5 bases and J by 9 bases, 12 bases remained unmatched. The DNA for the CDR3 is TGTGCCAGCAGTATCCTTACATGGACAGGGACTTCACCCCTCCACTTT. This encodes CASSILTWTGTSPLHF.

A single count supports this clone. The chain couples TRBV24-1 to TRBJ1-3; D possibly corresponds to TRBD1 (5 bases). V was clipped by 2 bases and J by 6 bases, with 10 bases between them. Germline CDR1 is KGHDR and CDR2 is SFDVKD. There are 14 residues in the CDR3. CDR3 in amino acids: CATSDSGGTNTIYF. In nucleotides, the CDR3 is TGTGCCACCAGTGATTCGGGGGGAACAAACACCATATATTTT.

The CDR3 sequence is CASSEIGGSIYF. The CDR3 nucleotides are TGTGCCAGCAGTGAGATAGGAGGGTCCATATATTTT. The chain recombines TRBV6-1 with TRBJ1-3, with D unclear. Germline CDR1 is MNHNS and CDR2 is SASEGT. The CDR3 spans 12 residues. V shed 3 bases and J shed 11 bases, with 11 bases lying between them.

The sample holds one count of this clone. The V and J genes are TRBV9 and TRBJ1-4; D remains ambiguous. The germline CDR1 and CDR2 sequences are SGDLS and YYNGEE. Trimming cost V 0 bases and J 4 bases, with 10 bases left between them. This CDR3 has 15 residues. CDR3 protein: CASSVDNSINEKLFF. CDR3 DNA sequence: TGTGCCAGCAGCGTAGATAACAGTATTAATGAAAAACTGTTTTTT.

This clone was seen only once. CDR3 DNA: TGTGCCAGCAGCCGAGGGACTTTTAGCACAGATACGCAGTATTTT. Translation: CASSRGTFSTDTQYF. This chain uses TRBV11-2 with TRBJ2-3; maybe TRBD2 (6 bases). This CDR3 comprises 15 residues. V lost 5 bases, J lost 0 bases, and 12 bases lay in between. Per germline, CDR1 SGHAT and CDR2 FQNNGV. The full variable domain, with the rest looked up from reference TRBV11-2 and TRBJ2-3, is EAGVAQSPRYKIIEKRQSVAFWCNPISGHATLYWYQQILGQGPKLLIQFQNNGVVDDSQLPKDRFSAERLKGVDSTLKIQPAKLEDSAVYLCASSRGTFSTDTQYFGPGTRLTVL.

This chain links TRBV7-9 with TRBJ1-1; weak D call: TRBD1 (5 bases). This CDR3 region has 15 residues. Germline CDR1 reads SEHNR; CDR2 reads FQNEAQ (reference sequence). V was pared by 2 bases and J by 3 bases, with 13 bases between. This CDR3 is CASSLLGGSDTEAFF. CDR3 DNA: TGTGCCAGCAGCTTACTTGGGGGGTCGGACACTGAAGCTTTCTTT.

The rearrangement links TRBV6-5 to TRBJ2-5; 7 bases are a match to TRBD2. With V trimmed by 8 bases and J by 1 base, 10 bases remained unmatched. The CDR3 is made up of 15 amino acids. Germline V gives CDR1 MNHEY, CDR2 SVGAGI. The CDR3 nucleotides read TGTGCCAGCCAAACTTCTTGGACTAGCCAAGAGACCCAGTACTTC. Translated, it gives CASQTSWTSQETQYF.

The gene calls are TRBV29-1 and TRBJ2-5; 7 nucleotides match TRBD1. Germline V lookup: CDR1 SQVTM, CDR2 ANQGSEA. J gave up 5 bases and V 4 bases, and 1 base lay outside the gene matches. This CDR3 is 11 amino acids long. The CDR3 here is CSVATGETQYF. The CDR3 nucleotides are TGCAGCGTTGCGACAGGGGAGACCCAGTACTTC.

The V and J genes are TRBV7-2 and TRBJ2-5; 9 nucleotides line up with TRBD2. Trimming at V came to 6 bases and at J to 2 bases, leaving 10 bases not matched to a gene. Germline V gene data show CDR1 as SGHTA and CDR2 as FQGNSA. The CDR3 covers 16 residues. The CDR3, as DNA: TGTGCCAGCAGGGTGAACAGCGGGGGGCTGCAAGAGACCCAGTACTTC. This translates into CASRVNSGGLQETQYF.

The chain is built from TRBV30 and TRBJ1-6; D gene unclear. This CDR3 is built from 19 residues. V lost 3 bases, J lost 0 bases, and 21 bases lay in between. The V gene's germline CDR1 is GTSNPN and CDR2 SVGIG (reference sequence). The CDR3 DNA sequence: TGTGCCTGGAGGGACTATGACGGCAGGCTTAGCTCCTATAATTCACCCCTCCACTTT. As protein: CAWRDYDGRLSSYNSPLHF.

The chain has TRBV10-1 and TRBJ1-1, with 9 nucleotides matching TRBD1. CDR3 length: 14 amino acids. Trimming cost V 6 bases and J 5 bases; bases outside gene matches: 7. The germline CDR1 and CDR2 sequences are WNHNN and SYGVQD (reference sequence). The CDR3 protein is CASSTGGLGTEAFF. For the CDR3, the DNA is TGCGCCAGCAGCACAGGGGGCTTGGGGACTGAAGCTTTCTTT.

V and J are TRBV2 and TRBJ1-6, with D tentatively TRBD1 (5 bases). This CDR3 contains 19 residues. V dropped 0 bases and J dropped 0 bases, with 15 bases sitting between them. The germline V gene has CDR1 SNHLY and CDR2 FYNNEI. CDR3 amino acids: CASSEAAVQAGSYNSPLHF. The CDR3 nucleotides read TGTGCCAGCAGTGAAGCGGCGGTACAGGCCGGCTCCTATAATTCACCCCTCCACTTT.

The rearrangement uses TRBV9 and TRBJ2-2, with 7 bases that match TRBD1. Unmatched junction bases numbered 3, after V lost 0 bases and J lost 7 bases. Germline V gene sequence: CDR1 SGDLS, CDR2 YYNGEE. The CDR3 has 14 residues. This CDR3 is CASSVAGDSGELFF. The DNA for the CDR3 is TGTGCCAGCAGCGTAGCAGGGGACAGCGGGGAGCTGTTTTTT.

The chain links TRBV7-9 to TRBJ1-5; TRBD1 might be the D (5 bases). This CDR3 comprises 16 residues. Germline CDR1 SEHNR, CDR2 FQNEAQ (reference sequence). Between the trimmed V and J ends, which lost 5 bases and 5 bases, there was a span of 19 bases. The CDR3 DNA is TGTGCCAGCAGCAATCGGCCTCTCTGGGGGGATCAGCCCCAGCATTTT. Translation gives CASSNRPLWGDQPQHF. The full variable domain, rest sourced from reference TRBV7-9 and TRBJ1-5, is DTGVSQNPRHKITKRGQNVTFRCDPISEHNRLYWYRQTLGQGPEFLTYFQNEAQLEKSRLLSDRFSAERPKGSFSTLEIQRTEQGDSAMYLCASSNRPLWGDQPQHFGDGTRLSIL.

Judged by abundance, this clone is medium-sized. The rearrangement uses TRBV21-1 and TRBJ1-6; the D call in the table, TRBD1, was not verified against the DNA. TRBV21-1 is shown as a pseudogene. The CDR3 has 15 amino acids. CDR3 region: CASSKGQGNNSPLHF. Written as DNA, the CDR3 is TGTGCCAGCAGCAAAGGGCAGGGAAATAATTCACCCCTCCACTTT.

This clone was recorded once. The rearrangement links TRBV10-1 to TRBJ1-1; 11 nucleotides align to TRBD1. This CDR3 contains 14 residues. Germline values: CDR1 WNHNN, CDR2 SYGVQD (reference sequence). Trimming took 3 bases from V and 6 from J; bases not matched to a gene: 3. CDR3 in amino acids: CASSEWTGGSEAFF. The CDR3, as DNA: TGCGCCAGCAGTGAATGGACAGGGGGCTCTGAAGCTTTCTTT.

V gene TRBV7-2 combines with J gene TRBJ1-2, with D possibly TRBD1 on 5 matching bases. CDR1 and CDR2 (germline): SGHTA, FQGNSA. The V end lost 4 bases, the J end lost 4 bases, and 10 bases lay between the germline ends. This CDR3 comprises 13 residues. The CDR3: CASSSDTVYGYTF. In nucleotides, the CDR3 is TGTGCCAGCAGCTCGGACACCGTCTATGGCTACACCTTC.

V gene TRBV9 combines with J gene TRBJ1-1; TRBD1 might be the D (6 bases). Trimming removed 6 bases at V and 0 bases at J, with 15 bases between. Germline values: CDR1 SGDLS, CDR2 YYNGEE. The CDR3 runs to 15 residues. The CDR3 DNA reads TGTGCCAGCACCCAGACTACAGGGATGAACACTGAAGCTTTCTTT. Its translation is CASTQTTGMNTEAFF.

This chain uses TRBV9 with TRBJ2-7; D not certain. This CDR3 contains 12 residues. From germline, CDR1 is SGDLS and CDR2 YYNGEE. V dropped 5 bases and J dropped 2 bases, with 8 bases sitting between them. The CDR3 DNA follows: TGTGCCAGCAGTGGAGATGCCTACGAGCAGTACTTC. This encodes CASSGDAYEQYF.

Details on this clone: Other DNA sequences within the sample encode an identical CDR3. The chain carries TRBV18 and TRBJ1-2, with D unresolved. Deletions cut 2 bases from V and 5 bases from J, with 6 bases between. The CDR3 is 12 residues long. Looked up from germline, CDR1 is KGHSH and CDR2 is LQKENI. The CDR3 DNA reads TGTGCCAGCTCACCAGGAGAATATGGCTACACCTTC. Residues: CASSPGEYGYTF.

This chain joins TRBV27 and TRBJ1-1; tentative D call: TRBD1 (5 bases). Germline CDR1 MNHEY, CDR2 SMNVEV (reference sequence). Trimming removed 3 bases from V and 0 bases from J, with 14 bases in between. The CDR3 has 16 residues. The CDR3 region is CASSLGGGAMNTEAFF. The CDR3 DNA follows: TGTGCCAGCAGTTTGGGCGGAGGGGCTATGAACACTGAAGCTTTCTTT.

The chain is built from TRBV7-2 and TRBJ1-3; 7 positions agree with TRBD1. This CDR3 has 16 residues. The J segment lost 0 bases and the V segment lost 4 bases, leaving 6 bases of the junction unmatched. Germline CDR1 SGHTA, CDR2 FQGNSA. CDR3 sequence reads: CASSWGTVHSGNTIYF. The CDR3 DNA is TGTGCCAGCAGCTGGGGGACAGTCCACTCTGGAAACACCATATATTTT.

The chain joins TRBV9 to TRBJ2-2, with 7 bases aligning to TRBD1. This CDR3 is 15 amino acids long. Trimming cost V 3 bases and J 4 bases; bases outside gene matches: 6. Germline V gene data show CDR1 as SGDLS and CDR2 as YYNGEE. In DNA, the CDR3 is TGTGCCAGCAGCGCCAGGGACAGACTCACCGGGGAGCTGTTTTTT. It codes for CASSARDRLTGELFF.

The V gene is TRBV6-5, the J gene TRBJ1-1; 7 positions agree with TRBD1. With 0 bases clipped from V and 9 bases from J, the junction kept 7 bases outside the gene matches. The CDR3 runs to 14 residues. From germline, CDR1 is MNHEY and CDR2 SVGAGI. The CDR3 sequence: CASSYSLDRSKAFF. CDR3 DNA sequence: TGTGCCAGCAGTTACTCTCTGGACAGGTCCAAAGCTTTCTTT.

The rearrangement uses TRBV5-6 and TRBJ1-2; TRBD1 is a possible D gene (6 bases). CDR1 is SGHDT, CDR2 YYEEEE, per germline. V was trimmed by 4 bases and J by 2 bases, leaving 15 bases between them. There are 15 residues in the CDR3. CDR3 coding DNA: TGTGCCAGCAGCCATATAACAGGACAGAACTATGGCTACACCTTC. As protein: CASSHITGQNYGYTF.